There are a few counts of the clone carrying this T cell receptor beta chain. The sample comes from a study of response to subunit inactivated influenza vaccine. V shed 2 bases and J shed 4 bases, with 8 bases lying between them. This CDR3 is 13 amino acids long. Germline CDR1 is DFQATT and CDR2 is SNEGSKA (reference sequence). TCRdb used MiXCR to reprocess the RT-PCR reads, holding one entry per CDR3 protein. The sample lists more than 500,000 distinct CDR3 sequences, about 11% occurring once. These data also featured in a second study, about T cells expressing NK-cell markers. That source adds: The authors generated TCR beta cDNA through 5'RACE template switching with UMIs. Sequencing covered eight donors, seven HCMV-seropositive and one seronegative. Of the CD8+ T cells in about 6 donors, about 1.0-7.5% belonged to dominant NKG2C+ clonotypes.

Material: PBMCs from blood, obtained on the day of vaccination. The V and J genes are TRBV20-1 and TRBJ1-4; unclear D gene. The clonotype was recovered from a man in his fifties or sixties who received an inactivated influenza vaccine. The CDR3 loop reads CSARNPFNEKLFF. DNA for the CDR3: TGCAGTGCTAGAAATCCTTTTAATGAAAAACTGTTTTTT.